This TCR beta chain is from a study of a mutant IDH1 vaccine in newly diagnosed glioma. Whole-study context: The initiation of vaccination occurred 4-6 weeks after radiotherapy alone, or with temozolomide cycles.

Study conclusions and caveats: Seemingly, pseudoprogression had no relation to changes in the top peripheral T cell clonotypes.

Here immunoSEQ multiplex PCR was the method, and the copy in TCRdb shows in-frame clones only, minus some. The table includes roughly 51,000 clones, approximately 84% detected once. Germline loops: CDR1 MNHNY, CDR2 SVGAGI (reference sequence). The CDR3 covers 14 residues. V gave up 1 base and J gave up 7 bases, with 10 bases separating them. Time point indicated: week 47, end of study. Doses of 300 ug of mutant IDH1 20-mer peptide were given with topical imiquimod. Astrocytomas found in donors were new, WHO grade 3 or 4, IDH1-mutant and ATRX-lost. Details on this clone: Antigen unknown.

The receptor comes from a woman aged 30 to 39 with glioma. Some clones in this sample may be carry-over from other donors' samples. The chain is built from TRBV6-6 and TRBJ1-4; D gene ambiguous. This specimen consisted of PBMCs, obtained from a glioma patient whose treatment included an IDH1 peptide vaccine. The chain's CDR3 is CASSYLKAGEKLFF. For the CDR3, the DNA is TGTGCCAGCAGTTACTTGAAGGCGGGTGAAAAACTGTTTTTT.